The present T cell receptor (beta chain) was sequenced within a study of T cells expressing NK-cell markers. Study details: Eight donors were sequenced, seven testing HCMV-seropositive and one testing seronegative. Study-wide results and caveats: In several donors, dominant clonotypes made up roughly 25-60.1% of CD3+CD56-NKG2C+ cells.

TCRdb reprocessed the 5' RACE reads; each CDR3 protein has one entry and no DNA is given. There are roughly 450,000 distinct CDR3 sequences in the sample, with about 1.5% held by the top ten. About this clonotype itself: The antigen is undetermined.

Germline V gene sequence: CDR1 SNHLY, CDR2 FYNNEI. This CDR3 contains 14 residues. The TCR comes from a woman in her fifties or sixties in good health. Sample: blood T cells: a sorted CD56 or NKG2C T cell subset, CD4+ or CD8+ T cells, or bulk PBMC T cells (not recorded which). The chain joins TRBV2 to TRBJ2-7. This CDR3 reads CASSELGTTYEQYF.